This T cell receptor (beta chain) was identified in a study of T cell repertoires in cytomegalovirus infection (dated by TCRdb to between 2018 and 2021). For the study in its entirety: Donor HLA type was relevant to the analysis, as public TCR beta signatures indicated carriage of CMV infection together with the matching HLA type. Results the study describes overall, beyond this receptor: The ex vivo response was dominated by HLA-C-restricted CMV-specific TCR beta clonotypes, which also provided the single most frequent clonotype in two of eight donors. In both this cohort and an independent cohort of 350 or so donors, the cumulative frequency of public TCR beta family members distinguished carriers of CMV infection plus the relevant HLA type.

In the case of this clonotype: Its antigen is still unknown. The input lacks base qualities; no much larger clone sits a single base away.

Measured from the cysteine to the phenylalanine, the CDR3 is 13 residues long. Just the 39-base CDR3 DNA is kept, in frame starting at base 1. CDR1 MDHEN and CDR2 SYDVKM were looked up in the germline V gene. Trimming removed 2 bases from V and 3 bases from J, leaving 5 bases between the germline ends. The sequencing machine was an Illumina HiSeq 1500. TCRdb reprocessing: public reads trimmed at Q25 with fastp, clones called with MiXCR, in-frame beta chains kept. Here each entry gathers all rows of one CDR3 protein and keeps the most common genes and DNA. This sample is represented by roughly 720,000 distinct CDR3 sequences; approximately 34% of them were singletons. The top ten clones comprise 2.5% to 3.5% of the sample.

The clonotype comes from a human donor in good health (CMV status not recorded). Some clones in this sample may be carry-over from other donors' samples. The rearrangement combines TRBV28 with TRBJ2-1, with the D gene too uncertain to name. The sample comprised PBMCs. The nucleotide sequence is TGTGCCAGCAGTTTACCGGACTACAATGAGCAGTTCTTC. It translates as CASSLPDYNEQFF.